This T cell receptor (beta chain) was captured in a study of blood T cell repertoires in COVID-19. The wider study: Samples of COVID-19 (acute and convalescent) were obtained from the United States, Italy and Spain. PBMCs, B-cell-depleted T cells, or T cells were the source of the cDNA or gDNA that made up the material.

Assay: immunoSEQ multiplex PCR; the TCRdb copy retains only in-frame clones and omits some. The sample includes approximately 100,000 clones, approximately 89% seen only once; the top ten take approximately 10%. Trimming shortened V by 6 bases and J by 3 bases, and 17 bases separated the two germline ends. The CDR3 runs 16 residues. Germline lookup yields CDR1 KGHSH and CDR2 LQKENI. This receptor was taken from a woman in her twenties or thirties with acute or convalescent COVID-19. The sequenced sample was peripheral blood. V is TRBV18 and J is TRBJ2-2; D is undetermined. The CDR3 DNA reads as TGTGCCAGCTCGCTTGGTCCCGGTCCGGACACCGGGGAGCTGTTTTTT. It yields the protein CASSLGPGPDTGELFF. The entire variable domain, with the rest obtained from reference TRBV18 and TRBJ2-2, is as follows: NAGVMQNPRHLVRRRGQEARLRCSPMKGHSHVYWYRQLPEEGLKFMVYLQKENIIDESGMPKERFSAEFPKEGPSILRIQQVVRGDSAAYFCASSLGPGPDTGELFFGEGSRLTVL.